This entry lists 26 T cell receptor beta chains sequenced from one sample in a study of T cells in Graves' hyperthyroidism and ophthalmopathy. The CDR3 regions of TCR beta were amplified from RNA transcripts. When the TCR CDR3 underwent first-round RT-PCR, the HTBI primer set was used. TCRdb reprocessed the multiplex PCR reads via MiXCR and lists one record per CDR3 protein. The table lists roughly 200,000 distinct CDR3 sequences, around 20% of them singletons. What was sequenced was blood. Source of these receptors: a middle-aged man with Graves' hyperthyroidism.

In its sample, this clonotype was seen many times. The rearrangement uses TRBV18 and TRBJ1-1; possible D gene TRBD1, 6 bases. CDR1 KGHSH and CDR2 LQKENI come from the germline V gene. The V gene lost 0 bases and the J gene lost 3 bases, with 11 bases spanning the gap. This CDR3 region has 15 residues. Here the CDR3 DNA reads TGTGCCAGCTCACCACCCGGGACACAACACACTGAAGCTTTCTTT. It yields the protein CASSPPGTQHTEAFF.

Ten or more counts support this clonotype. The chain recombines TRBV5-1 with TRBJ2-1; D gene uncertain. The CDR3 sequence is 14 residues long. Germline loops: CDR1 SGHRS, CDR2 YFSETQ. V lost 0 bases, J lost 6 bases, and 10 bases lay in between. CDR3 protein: CASSLAAMANEQFF. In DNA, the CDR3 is TGCGCCAGCAGCTTGGCCGCGATGGCCAATGAGCAGTTCTTC.

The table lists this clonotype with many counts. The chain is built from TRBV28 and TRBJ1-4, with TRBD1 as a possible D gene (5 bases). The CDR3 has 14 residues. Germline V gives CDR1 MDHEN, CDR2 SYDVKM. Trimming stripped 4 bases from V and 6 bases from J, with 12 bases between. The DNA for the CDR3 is TGTGCCAGCAGTTCCCGGCGGGGCGATGAAAAACTGTTTTTT. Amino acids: CASSSRRGDEKLFF.

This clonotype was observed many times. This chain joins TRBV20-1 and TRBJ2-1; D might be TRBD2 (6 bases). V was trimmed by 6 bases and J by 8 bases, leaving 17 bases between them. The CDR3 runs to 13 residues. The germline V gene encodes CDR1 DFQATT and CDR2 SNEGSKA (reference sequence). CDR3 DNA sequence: TGCAGTGCCACCGGGAGCCTTAGGGATGAGCAGTTCTTC. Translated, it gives CSATGSLRDEQFF.

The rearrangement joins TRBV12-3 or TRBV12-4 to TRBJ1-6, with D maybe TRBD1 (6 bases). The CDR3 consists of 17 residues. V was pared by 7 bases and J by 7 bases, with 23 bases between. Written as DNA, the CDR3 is TGTGCCAGCACCCTTGGGTGGGGGGCCTTGGAGAATTCACCCCTCCACTTT. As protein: CASTLGWGALENSPLHF.

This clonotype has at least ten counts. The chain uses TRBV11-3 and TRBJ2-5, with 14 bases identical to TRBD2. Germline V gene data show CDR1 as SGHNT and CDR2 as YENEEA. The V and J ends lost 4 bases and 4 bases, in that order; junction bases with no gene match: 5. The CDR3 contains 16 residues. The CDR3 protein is CASSSGLAGGIETQYF. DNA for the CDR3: TGTGCCAGCAGCTCCGGACTAGCGGGGGGCATAGAGACCCAGTACTTC. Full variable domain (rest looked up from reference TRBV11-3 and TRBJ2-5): EAGVVQSPRYKIIEKKQPVAFWCNPISGHNTLYWYLQNLGQGPELLIRYENEEAVDDSQLPKDRFSAERLKGVDSTLKIQPAELGDSAVYLCASSSGLAGGIETQYFGPGTRLLVL.

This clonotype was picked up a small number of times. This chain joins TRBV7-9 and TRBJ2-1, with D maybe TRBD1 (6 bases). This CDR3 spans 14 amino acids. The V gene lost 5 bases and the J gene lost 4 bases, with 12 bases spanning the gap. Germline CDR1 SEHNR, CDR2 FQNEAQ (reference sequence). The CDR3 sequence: CASSPGQLYNEQFF. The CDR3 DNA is TGTGCCAGCAGCCCAGGACAGTTATACAATGAGCAGTTCTTC.

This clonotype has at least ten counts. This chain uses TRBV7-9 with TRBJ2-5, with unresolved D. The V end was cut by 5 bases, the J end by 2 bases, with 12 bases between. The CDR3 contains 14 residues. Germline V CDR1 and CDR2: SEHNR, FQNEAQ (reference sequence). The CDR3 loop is CASSPPKSQETQYF. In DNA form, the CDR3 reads TGTGCCAGCAGCCCCCCCAAGTCACAAGAGACCCAGTACTTC. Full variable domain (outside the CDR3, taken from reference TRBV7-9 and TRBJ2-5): DTGVSQNPRHKITKRGQNVTFRCDPISEHNRLYWYRQTLGQGPEFLTYFQNEAQLEKSRLLSDRFSAERPKGSFSTLEIQRTEQGDSAMYLCASSPPKSQETQYFGPGTRLLVL.

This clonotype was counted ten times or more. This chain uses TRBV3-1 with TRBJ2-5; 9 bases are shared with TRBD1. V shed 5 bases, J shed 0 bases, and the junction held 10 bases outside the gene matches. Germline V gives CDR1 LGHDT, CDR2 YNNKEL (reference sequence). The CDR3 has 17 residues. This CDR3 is CASSTHRGRFNQETQYF. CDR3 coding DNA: TGTGCCAGCAGCACCCACAGGGGGCGTTTTAACCAAGAGACCCAGTACTTC.

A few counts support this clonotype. CDR3 bases: TGTGCCAGCACCCGTGACGGGCCTAACTATGGCTACACCTTC. Translated: CASTRDGPNYGYTF. The rearrangement links TRBV2 to TRBJ1-2, with D hard to call. Germline lookup yields CDR1 SNHLY and CDR2 FYNNEI. The germline V and J ends were trimmed by 7 bases and 0 bases, with 12 bases remaining between them. The CDR3 length is 14 residues.

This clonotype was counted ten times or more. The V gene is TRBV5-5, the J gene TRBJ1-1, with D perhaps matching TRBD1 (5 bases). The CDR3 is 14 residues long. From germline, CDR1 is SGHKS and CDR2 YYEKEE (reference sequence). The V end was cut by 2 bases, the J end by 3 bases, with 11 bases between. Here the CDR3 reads CASSFGTVDTEAFF. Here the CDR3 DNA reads TGTGCCAGCAGCTTCGGGACCGTGGACACTGAAGCTTTCTTT.

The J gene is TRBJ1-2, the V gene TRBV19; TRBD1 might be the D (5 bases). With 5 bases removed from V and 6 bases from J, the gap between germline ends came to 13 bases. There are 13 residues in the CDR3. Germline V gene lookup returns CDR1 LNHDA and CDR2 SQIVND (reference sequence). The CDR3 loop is CASSLGREDGYTF. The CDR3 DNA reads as TGTGCCAGTAGTTTGGGCAGGGAGGATGGCTACACCTTC.

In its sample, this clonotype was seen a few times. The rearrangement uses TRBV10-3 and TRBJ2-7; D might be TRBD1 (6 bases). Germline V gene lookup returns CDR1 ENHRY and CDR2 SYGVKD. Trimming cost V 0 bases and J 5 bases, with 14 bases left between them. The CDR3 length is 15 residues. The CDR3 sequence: CAISESRGNVNEQYF. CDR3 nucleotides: TGTGCCATCAGTGAGTCGAGGGGGAATGTCAACGAGCAGTACTTC.

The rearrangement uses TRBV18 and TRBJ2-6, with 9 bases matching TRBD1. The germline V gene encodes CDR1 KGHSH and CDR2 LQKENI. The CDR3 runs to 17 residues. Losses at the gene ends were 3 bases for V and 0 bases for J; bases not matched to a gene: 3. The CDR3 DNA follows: TGTGCCAGCTCACCGGGACAGGGAGGCTCTGGGGCCAACGTCCTGACTTTC. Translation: CASSPGQGGSGANVLTF.

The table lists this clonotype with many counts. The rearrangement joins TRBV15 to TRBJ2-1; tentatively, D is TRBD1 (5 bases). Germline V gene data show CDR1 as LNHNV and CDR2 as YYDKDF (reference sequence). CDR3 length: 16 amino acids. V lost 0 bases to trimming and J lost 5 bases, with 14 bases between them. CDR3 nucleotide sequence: TGTGCCACCAGCAGAGATTCTGGCAGGGTCGACAATGAGCAGTTCTTC. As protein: CATSRDSGRVDNEQFF. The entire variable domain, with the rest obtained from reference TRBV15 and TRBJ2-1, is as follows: DAMVIQNPRYQVTQFGKPVTLSCSQTLNHNVMYWYQQKSSQAPKLLFHYYDKDFNNEADTPDNFQSRRPNTSFCFLDIRSPGLGDTAMYLCATSRDSGRVDNEQFFGPGTRLTVL.

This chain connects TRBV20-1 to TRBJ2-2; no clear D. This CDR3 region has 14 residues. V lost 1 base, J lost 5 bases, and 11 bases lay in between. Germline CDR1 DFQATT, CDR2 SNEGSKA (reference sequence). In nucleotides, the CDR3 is TGCAGTGCTAGAGGGCCGACTGGTACCGGGGAGCTGTTTTTT. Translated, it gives CSARGPTGTGELFF.

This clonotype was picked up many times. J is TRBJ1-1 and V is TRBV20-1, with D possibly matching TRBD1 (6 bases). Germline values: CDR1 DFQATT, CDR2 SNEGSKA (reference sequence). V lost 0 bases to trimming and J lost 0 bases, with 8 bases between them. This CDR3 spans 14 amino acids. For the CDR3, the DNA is TGCAGTGCTAGAGATAGGACAGTGAACACTGAAGCTTTCTTT. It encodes CSARDRTVNTEAFF.

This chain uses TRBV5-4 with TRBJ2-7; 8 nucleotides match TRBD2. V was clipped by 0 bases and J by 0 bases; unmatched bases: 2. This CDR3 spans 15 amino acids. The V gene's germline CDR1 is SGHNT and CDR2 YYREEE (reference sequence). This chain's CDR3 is CASSLVLAGSYEQYF. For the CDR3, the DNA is TGTGCCAGCAGCTTGGTTCTAGCGGGCTCCTACGAGCAGTACTTC.

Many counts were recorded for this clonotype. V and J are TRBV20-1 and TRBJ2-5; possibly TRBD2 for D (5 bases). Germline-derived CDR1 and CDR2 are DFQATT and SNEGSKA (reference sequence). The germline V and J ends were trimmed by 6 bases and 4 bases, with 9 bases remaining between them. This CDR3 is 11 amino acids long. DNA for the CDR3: TGCAGTGCCGCTGCGGGAGAGACCCAGTACTTC. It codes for CSAAAGETQYF.

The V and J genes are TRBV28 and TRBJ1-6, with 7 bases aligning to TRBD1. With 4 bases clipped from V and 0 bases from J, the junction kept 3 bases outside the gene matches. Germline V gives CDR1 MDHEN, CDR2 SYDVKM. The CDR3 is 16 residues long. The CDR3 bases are TGTGCCAGCAGTTCTAACAGGGGCTCCTATAATTCACCCCTCCACTTT. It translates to CASSSNRGSYNSPLHF.

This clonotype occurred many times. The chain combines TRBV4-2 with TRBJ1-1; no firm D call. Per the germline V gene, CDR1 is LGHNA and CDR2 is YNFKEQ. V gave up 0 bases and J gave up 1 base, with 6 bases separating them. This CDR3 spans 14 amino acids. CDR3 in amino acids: CASSQDRWNTEAFF. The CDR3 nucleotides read TGTGCCAGCAGCCAAGATCGCTGGAACACTGAAGCTTTCTTT.

CDR3 bases: TGTGCCAGCAGTTCAATACTCCGGGACAGGGTCCCCTCTGGGGCCAACGTCCTGACTTTC. Residues: CASSSILRDRVPSGANVLTF. The chain employs TRBV28 and TRBJ2-6; 9 nucleotides match TRBD1. V dropped 4 bases and J dropped 0; count of bases not matched to a gene: 13. This CDR3 contains 20 residues. From germline, CDR1 is MDHEN and CDR2 SYDVKM.

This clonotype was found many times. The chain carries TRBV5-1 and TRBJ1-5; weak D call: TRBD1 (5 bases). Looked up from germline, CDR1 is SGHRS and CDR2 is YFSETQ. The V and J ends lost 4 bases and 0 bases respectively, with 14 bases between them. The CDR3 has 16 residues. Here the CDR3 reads CASSPEGPHSNQPQHF. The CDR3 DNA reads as TGCGCCAGCAGCCCGGAGGGACCGCATAGCAATCAGCCCCAGCATTTT. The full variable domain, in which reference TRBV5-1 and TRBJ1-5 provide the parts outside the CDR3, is KAGVTQTPRYLIKTRGQQVTLSCSPISGHRSVSWYQQTPGQGLQFLFEYFSETQRNKGNFPGRFSGRQFSNSRSEMNVSTLELGDSALYLCASSPEGPHSNQPQHFGDGTRLSIL.

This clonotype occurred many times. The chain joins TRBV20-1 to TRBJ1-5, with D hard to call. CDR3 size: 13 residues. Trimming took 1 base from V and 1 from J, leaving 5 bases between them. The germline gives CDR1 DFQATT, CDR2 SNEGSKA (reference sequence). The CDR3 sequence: CSARGRSNQPQHF. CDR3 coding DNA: TGCAGTGCTAGAGGCCGGAGCAATCAGCCCCAGCATTTT.

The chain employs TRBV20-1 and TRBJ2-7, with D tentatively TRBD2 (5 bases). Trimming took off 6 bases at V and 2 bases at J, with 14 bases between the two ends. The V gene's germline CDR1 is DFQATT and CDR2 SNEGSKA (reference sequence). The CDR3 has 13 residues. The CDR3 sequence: CSAQRVGAYEQYF. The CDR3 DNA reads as TGCAGTGCCCAGAGGGTCGGGGCCTACGAGCAGTACTTC.

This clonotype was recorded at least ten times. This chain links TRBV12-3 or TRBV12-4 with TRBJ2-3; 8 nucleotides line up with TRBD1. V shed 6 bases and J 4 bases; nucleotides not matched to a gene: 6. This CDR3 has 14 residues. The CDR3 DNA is TGTGCCAGCAGAGACGACAGGGGCCCAGATACGCAGTATTTT. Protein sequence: CASRDDRGPDTQYF.